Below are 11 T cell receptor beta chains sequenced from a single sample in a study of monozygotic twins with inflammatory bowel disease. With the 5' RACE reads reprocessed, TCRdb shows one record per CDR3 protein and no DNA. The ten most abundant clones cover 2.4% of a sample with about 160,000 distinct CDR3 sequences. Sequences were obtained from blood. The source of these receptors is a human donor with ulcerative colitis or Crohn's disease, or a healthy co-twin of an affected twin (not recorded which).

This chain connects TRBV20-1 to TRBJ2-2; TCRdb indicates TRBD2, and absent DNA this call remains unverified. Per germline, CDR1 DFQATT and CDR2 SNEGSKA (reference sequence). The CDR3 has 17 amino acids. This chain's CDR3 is CSARRTSGRRWTGELFF.

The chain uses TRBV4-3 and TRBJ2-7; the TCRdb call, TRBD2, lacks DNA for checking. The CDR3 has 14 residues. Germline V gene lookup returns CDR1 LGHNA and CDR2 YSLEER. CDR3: CASSRDVEAGGQYF.

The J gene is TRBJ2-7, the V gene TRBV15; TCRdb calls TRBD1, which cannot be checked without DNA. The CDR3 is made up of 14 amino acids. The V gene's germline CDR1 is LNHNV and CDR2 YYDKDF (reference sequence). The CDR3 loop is CATSRGGTSPEQYF.

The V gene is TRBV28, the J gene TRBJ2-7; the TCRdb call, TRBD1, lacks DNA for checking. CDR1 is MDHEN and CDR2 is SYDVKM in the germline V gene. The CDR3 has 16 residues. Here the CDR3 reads CASSLIRGLVPYEQYF.

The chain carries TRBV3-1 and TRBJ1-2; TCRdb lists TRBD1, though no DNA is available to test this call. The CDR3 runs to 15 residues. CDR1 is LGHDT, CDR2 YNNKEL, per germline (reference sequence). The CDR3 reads CASSPTFTGGYGYTF.

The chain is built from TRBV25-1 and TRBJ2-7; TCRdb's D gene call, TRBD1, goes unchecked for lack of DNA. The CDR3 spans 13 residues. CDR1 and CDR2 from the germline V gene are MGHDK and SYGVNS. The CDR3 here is CASSKTVTYEQYF.

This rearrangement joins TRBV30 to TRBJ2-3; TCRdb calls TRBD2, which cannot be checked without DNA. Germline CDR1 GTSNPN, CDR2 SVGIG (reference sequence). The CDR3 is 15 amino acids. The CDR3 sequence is CAWRLSVVEGDTQYF.

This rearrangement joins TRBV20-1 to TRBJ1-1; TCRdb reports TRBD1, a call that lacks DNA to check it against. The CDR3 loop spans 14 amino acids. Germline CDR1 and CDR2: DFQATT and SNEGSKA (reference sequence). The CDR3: CSANPLTGNTEAFF.

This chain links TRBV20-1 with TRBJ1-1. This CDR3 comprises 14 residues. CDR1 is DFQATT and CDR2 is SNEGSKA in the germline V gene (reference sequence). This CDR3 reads CSARDLEGAAEAFF.

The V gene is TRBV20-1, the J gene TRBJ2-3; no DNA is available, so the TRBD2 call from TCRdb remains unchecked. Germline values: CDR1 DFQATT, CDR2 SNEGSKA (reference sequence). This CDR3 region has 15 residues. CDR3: CSAERLAGGLDTQYF.

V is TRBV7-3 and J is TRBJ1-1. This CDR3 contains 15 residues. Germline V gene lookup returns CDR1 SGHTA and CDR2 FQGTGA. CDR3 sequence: CASSPQGPENTEAFF.